This T cell receptor (beta chain) was captured in a study of blood T cell repertoires in COVID-19. Unmatched junction bases numbered 7, after V lost 4 bases and J lost 8 bases. The CDR3 spans 14 residues. CDR1 LGHDT and CDR2 YNNKEL come from the germline V gene (reference sequence). Only in-frame clones appear in the TCRdb table, and some are missing; sequencing was by immunoSEQ multiplex PCR. The data contain 300,000 to 450,000 clones, around 87% of them singletons. The clonotype originates from a woman aged 55-69 years with COVID-19, enrolled during active disease. Sequenced material: peripheral blood. The rearrangement links TRBV3-1 (or the pseudogene TRBV3-2) to TRBJ1-2; TRBD1 matches 10 bases. CDR3 DNA sequence: TGTGCCAGCAGCCCCCGGGACAGGGGCGGGGGCTACACCTTC. This sequence encodes CASSPRDRGGGYTF.